The following is a TCR beta chain sequence with its context. With a J-beta primer mix and a sample-barcoded 5' primer, a second PCR ran about 7 to 12 cycles. Via MiXCR, TCRdb re-called the 5' RACE reads, giving one row per CDR3 protein. This sample has about 1,600,000 distinct CDR3 sequences, with 42% found just once. The CDR3 runs 14 residues. V was clipped by 0 bases and J by 2 bases, with 7 bases between them. Looked up from germline, CDR1 is SNHLY and CDR2 is FYNNEI. These data come from a study of blood T cells in healthy people across ages. Sequenced: blood. The chain is built from TRBV2 and TRBJ2-5; the D gene is possibly TRBD2 (5 bases). This clonotype was sampled from a woman aged 18 to 35 in good health. The CDR3 DNA is TGTGCCAGCAGTGAAGCAGAGGGACAAGAGACCCAGTACTTC. This encodes CASSEAEGQETQYF.